This T cell receptor (beta chain) was found in a study of T-cell reconstitution after alpha-beta-depleted transplantation in children. Using unique molecular identifiers, the investigators prepared the TCRbeta library. Via MiXCR, TCRdb re-called the PCR reads, giving one row per CDR3 protein. The table lists about 400,000 distinct CDR3 sequences, about a fifth of them singletons, with 3.5% to 4% in the top ten. V lost 2 bases to trimming and J lost 0 bases, with 9 bases between them. The CDR3 extends over 15 amino acids. Per germline, CDR1 SGDLS and CDR2 YYNGEE. The chain has TRBV9 and TRBJ2-1, with D unresolved. Sequencing used PBMCs from the stem cell graft donor, obtained from the stem cell graft. The receptor comes from a human donor who donated a stem cell graft to a child with acute myeloid leukemia. The CDR3 loop is CASSVERRSYNEQFF. The CDR3 DNA follows: TGTGCCAGCAGCGTGGAACGCCGCTCCTACAATGAGCAGTTCTTC. The full variable domain, in which reference TRBV9 and TRBJ2-1 provide the parts outside the CDR3, is DSGVTQTPKHLITATGQRVTLRCSPRSGDLSVYWYQQSLDQGLQFLIQYYNGEERAKGNILERFSAQQFPDLHSELNLSSLELGDSALYFCASSVERRSYNEQFFGPGTRLTVL.